What follows are 30 T cell receptor beta chains derived from one specimen sequenced in a study of T-cell reconstitution after alpha-beta-depleted transplantation in children. The TCRbeta library was prepared with unique molecular identifiers. TCRdb recomputed calls from the PCR reads with MiXCR, one row per CDR3 protein. The data hold more than 40,000 distinct CDR3 sequences, with about 50% observed a single time. The specimen comprised peripheral blood, sampled before TCRalphabeta/CD19-depleted stem cell transplant. These receptors originate from a boy under two years old with SCID, due to receive a stem cell transplant.

This clonotype was picked up many times. This chain connects TRBV11-2 to TRBJ2-2; 7 bases are a match to TRBD1. Germline V CDR1 and CDR2: SGHAT, FQNNGV. CDR3 length: 14 residues. The ends lost 0 bases at V and 7 bases at J; junction bases unmatched: 2. The CDR3 region has the DNA TGTGCCAGCAGCTTAGATACAGGGGTCGGGGAGCTGTTTTTT. This translates into CASSLDTGVGELFF.

J is TRBJ1-2 and V is TRBV20-1, with D possibly being TRBD1 (6 bases). V was clipped by 6 bases and J by 7 bases, with 15 bases between them. CDR1 and CDR2 from the germline V gene are DFQATT and SNEGSKA (reference sequence). The CDR3 extends over 12 amino acids. The CDR3 spells CSAPRGGFGYTF. CDR3 bases: TGCAGTGCCCCTCGAGGGGGATTTGGCTACACCTTC.

This clonotype was recorded a few times. The rearrangement joins TRBV29-1 to TRBJ1-2; D gene ambiguous. Looked up from germline, CDR1 is SQVTM and CDR2 is ANQGSEA. V lost 6 bases and J 3 bases, leaving 5 bases between the germline ends. The CDR3 is made up of 10 amino acids. The CDR3 DNA follows: TGCAGCGTCCCTGACTATGGCTACACCTTC. This encodes CSVPDYGYTF.

At least ten counts were recorded for this clonotype. The chain uses TRBV2 and TRBJ2-1, with D tentatively TRBD1 or TRBD2 (5 bases each). The CDR3 sequence is 13 residues long. CDR1 and CDR2 from the germline V gene are SNHLY and FYNNEI. The CDR3 sequence is CGRGEGLNNEQFF. In DNA, the CDR3 is TGTGGAAGGGGTGAGGGGCTTAACAATGAGCAGTTCTTC.

This clonotype has ten or more counts. This chain joins TRBV2 and TRBJ2-7, with D perhaps TRBD1 or TRBD2 (5 bases each). This CDR3 has 12 residues. Trimming removed 9 bases at V and 5 bases at J, with 14 bases between. CDR1 is SNHLY and CDR2 is FYNNEI in the germline V gene. The CDR3 reads CASQQGVHEQYF. CDR3 coding DNA: TGTGCCAGTCAGCAGGGAGTCCACGAGCAGTACTTC.

There are a few counts of this clonotype. J is TRBJ1-6 and V is TRBV7-8; D ambiguous. The CDR3 runs to 13 residues. CDR1 SGHVS and CDR2 FQNEAQ come from the germline V gene. Trimming shortened V by 0 bases and J by 7 bases, and 4 bases separated the two germline ends. The chain's CDR3 is CASSLAGNSPLHF. CDR3 sequence (DNA): TGTGCCAGCAGCTTAGCGGGGAATTCACCCCTCCACTTT.

The chain has TRBV7-3 and TRBJ2-3; tentative D call: TRBD1 (6 bases). Germline assignment: CDR1 SGHTA and CDR2 FQGTGA. V lost 3 bases, J lost 4 bases, and 14 bases lay in between. CDR3 length: 15 residues. CDR3 in amino acids: CASSFAADRSDTQYF. The CDR3 DNA is TGTGCCAGCAGCTTCGCAGCGGACAGATCAGATACGCAGTATTTT.

The chain combines TRBV18 with TRBJ1-4; D may be TRBD1 (6 bases). CDR3 length equals 14 residues. The germline V and J ends were trimmed by 4 bases and 1 base, with 7 bases remaining between them. In germline, CDR1 is KGHSH, CDR2 LQKENI. CDR3 sequence (DNA): TGTGCCAGCTCACAAGGGGGAACTAATGAAAAACTGTTTTTT. Translating it yields CASSQGGTNEKLFF.

The chain has TRBV20-1 and TRBJ2-3; 10 nucleotides match TRBD2. The junction had 11 bases not matched to a gene; V was cut back by 6 bases and J by 5 bases. From germline, CDR1 is DFQATT and CDR2 SNEGSKA (reference sequence). This CDR3 contains 15 residues. CDR3 bases: TGCAGTGCCCCCGACACTAGCGGGGTGTTAGATACGCAGTATTTT. It specifies CSAPDTSGVLDTQYF.

The gene calls are TRBV15 and TRBJ2-3, with 11 nucleotides matching TRBD2. This CDR3 region has 18 residues. The germline gives CDR1 LNHNV, CDR2 YYDKDF (reference sequence). Unmatched junction bases numbered 11, after V lost 1 base and J lost 5 bases. DNA for the CDR3: TGTGCCACCAGCAGAGGGCTAGCGGGGGGCCGGTTTCAAGATACGCAGTATTTT. Its protein is CATSRGLAGGRFQDTQYF.

Note on this clonotype: Relative to the germline gene, one junction end is altered; a read error may explain this. The V gene is TRBV12-3 or TRBV12-4, the J gene TRBJ2-3, with D perhaps TRBD1 or TRBD2 (5 bases each). The CDR3 spans 12 residues. CDR3 sequence: CASSLGTQGFWF. The CDR3 DNA follows: TGTGCCAGCAGTTTAGGGACTCAGGGCTTTTGGTTT.

The V and J genes are TRBV5-1 and TRBJ2-1; the D is unclear. Per the germline V gene, CDR1 is SGHRS and CDR2 is YFSETQ. The V end lost 1 base, the J end lost 6 bases, and 8 bases lay between the germline ends. CDR3 length equals 13 residues. Written as DNA, the CDR3 is TGCGCCAGCAGCTTGCTTTACGGCAATGAGCAGTTCTTC. It is translated as CASSLLYGNEQFF.

The genes are TRBV20-1 and TRBJ1-1; 9 bases match TRBD1. The germline V gene has CDR1 DFQATT and CDR2 SNEGSKA (reference sequence). The J segment lost 12 bases and the V segment lost 1 base, leaving 6 bases of the junction unmatched. CDR3 length: 12 residues. The CDR3 spells CSARAPGQGPFF. CDR3 sequence (DNA): TGCAGTGCTAGAGCCCCGGGACAGGGACCTTTCTTT.

V and J are TRBV12-3 or TRBV12-4 and TRBJ2-5; no reliable D call. With 6 bases removed from V and 1 base from J, the gap between germline ends came to 12 bases. The CDR3 extends over 14 amino acids. This CDR3 is CASSLDQVQETQYF. The CDR3 nucleotides are TGTGCCAGCAGCCTGGACCAGGTCCAAGAGACCCAGTACTTC.

This chain uses TRBV5-1 with TRBJ1-1; D perhaps matches TRBD1 (6 bases). Germline lookup yields CDR1 SGHRS and CDR2 YFSETQ. The CDR3 extends over 15 amino acids. The ends were cut back, 7 bases at V and 2 bases at J, with 18 bases in the middle. CDR3 loop: CASLDPLQGNTEAFF. The CDR3 DNA sequence: TGCGCCAGCCTTGACCCGCTACAGGGAAACACTGAAGCTTTCTTT.

This clonotype was counted ten times or more. The chain links TRBV6-4 to TRBJ2-1; D possibly corresponds to TRBD2 (5 bases). V was clipped by 3 bases and J by 7 bases, with 16 bases between them. The CDR3 covers 15 residues. Germline assignment: CDR1 MRHNA and CDR2 SNTAGT. CDR3 sequence reads: CASSEGDLMVNEQFF. In nucleotides, the CDR3 is TGTGCCAGCAGTGAGGGAGACCTTATGGTAAATGAGCAGTTCTTC.

This clonotype was found a few times. Here the CDR3 reads CSARMVAGRGTQYF. CDR3 DNA sequence: TGCAGTGCTAGAATGGTAGCGGGGCGAGGGACCCAGTACTTC. The J gene is TRBJ2-5, the V gene TRBV20-1; 8 bases are shared with TRBD2. Trimming removed 2 bases from V and 7 bases from J; junction bases left unmatched: 9. The CDR3 consists of 14 residues. Germline CDR1 and CDR2: DFQATT and SNEGSKA (reference sequence).

V usage is TRBV7-2 and J usage is TRBJ1-2; D may be TRBD1 (6 bases). The CDR3 is 13 amino acids. The germline CDR1 and CDR2 sequences are SGHTA and FQGNSA. The germline V and J ends were trimmed by 4 bases and 5 bases, with 11 bases remaining between them. The CDR3 protein is CASSSTGGYGYTF. Written as DNA, the CDR3 is TGTGCCAGCAGCTCGACAGGAGGGTATGGCTACACCTTC. The variable domain in full, completed from reference TRBV7-2 and TRBJ1-2, reads GAGVSQSPSNKVTEKGKDVELRCDPISGHTALYWYRQSLGQGLEFLIYFQGNSAPDKSGLPSDRFSAERTGGSVSTLTIQRTQQEDSAVYLCASSSTGGYGYTFGSGTRLTVV.

This clonotype came up many times. In DNA, the CDR3 is TGTGCCAGCAGTGGGGGACTAGCGGGGGGGAATACGCAGTATTTT. It encodes CASSGGLAGGNTQYF. V usage is TRBV6-1 and J usage is TRBJ2-3; 16 nucleotides match TRBD2. The CDR3 is made up of 15 amino acids. From germline, CDR1 is MNHNS and CDR2 SASEGT. V trimming: 4 bases; J trimming: 7 bases; junction bases outside the gene matches: 2.

The chain carries TRBV21-1 and TRBJ2-7. TRBV21-1 is a documented pseudogene. The CDR3 sequence is 12 residues long. Here the CDR3 reads CASSKGPYEQYF. CDR3 in DNA: TGTGCCAGCAGCAAGGGGCCCTACGAGCAGTACTTC.

Only a few counts were recorded for this clonotype. This rearrangement joins TRBV6-1 to TRBJ1-1; the D gene is possibly TRBD1 (5 bases). This CDR3 is built from 13 residues. The V end lost 6 bases, the J end lost 11 bases, and 19 bases lay between the germline ends. Germline-derived CDR1 and CDR2 are MNHNS and SASEGT. CDR3 in amino acids: CASRGTGVGDAFF. Here the CDR3 DNA reads TGTGCCAGCAGGGGTACAGGCGTCGGTGATGCTTTCTTT.

The V gene is TRBV5-1, the J gene TRBJ2-7, with D perhaps given as TRBD1 or TRBD2 (5 bases each). CDR1 SGHRS and CDR2 YFSETQ come from the germline V gene. This CDR3 has 16 residues. Trimming shortened V by 4 bases and J by 0 bases, and 17 bases separated the two germline ends. CDR3 amino acids: CASSVIGTTPSYEQYF. In nucleotides, the CDR3 is TGCGCCAGCAGCGTGATAGGGACGACCCCCTCCTACGAGCAGTACTTC.

This chain uses TRBV7-8 with TRBJ1-1, with D hard to call. Germline values: CDR1 SGHVS, CDR2 FQNEAQ. Trimming took off 4 bases at V and 4 bases at J, with 13 bases between the two ends. The CDR3 runs 14 residues. CDR3 sequence reads: CASSSARKVTEAFF. Written as DNA, the CDR3 is TGTGCCAGCAGCTCCGCTAGGAAGGTCACTGAAGCTTTCTTT.

This chain connects TRBV4-2 to TRBJ2-4; 12 nucleotides match TRBD2. Losses at the gene ends were 4 bases for V and 5 bases for J; bases not matched to a gene: 18. Germline V gives CDR1 LGHNA, CDR2 YNFKEQ. The CDR3 covers 20 residues. CDR3 region: CASSLTAGLAGIQGENIQYF. The CDR3 DNA sequence: TGTGCCAGCAGCCTCACAGCCGGACTAGCGGGGATCCAGGGGGAAAACATTCAGTACTTC.

This chain connects TRBV18 to TRBJ1-2; D might be TRBD1 (5 bases). V was pared by 5 bases and J by 2 bases, with 15 bases between. CDR3 length equals 15 residues. The germline V gene has CDR1 KGHSH and CDR2 LQKENI. The CDR3 loop reads CASSSRQGANYGYTF. DNA of the CDR3: TGTGCCAGCTCATCCAGGCAGGGAGCGAACTATGGCTACACCTTC.

The chain links TRBV7-2 to TRBJ1-2; 9 bases map to TRBD1. Germline V gene sequence: CDR1 SGHTA, CDR2 FQGNSA. The CDR3 loop spans 14 amino acids. The junction had 5 bases not matched to a gene; V was cut back by 6 bases and J by 3 bases. CDR3 sequence reads: CASRPTGGDYGYTF. The CDR3 DNA reads as TGTGCCAGCAGACCTACAGGGGGCGACTATGGCTACACCTTC. The variable domain in full, with the rest retrieved from reference TRBV7-2 and TRBJ1-2, is GAGVSQSPSNKVTEKGKDVELRCDPISGHTALYWYRQSLGQGLEFLIYFQGNSAPDKSGLPSDRFSAERTGGSVSTLTIQRTQQEDSAVYLCASRPTGGDYGYTFGSGTRLTVV.

The rearrangement links TRBV4-1 to TRBJ2-7; 7 positions agree with TRBD1. With 4 bases clipped from V and 2 bases from J, the junction kept 5 bases outside the gene matches. This CDR3 comprises 14 residues. Looked up from germline, CDR1 is MGHRA and CDR2 is YSYEKL. The CDR3 nucleotides are TGCGCCAGCAGCCTGGACAGGCCAGCCTACGAGCAGTACTTC. Residues: CASSLDRPAYEQYF.

This chain joins TRBV5-1 and TRBJ1-4; 9 bases fit TRBD1. The length of the CDR3 is 14 residues. Germline CDR1 is SGHRS and CDR2 is YFSETQ. Trimming took 4 bases from V and 5 from J; bases not matched to a gene: 3. CDR3 sequence (DNA): TGCGCCAGCAGCCGGGACAGGGAGAATGAAAAACTGTTTTTT. It yields the protein CASSRDRENEKLFF.

The chain couples TRBV29-1 to TRBJ2-3; weak D call: TRBD2 (6 bases). The germline CDR1 and CDR2 sequences are SQVTM and ANQGSEA. V was pared by 7 bases and J by 6 bases, with 14 bases between. The CDR3 has 12 residues. DNA of the CDR3: TGCAGCGCTGGGACTGGGTCGGATACGCAGTATTTT. Its translation is CSAGTGSDTQYF.

The chain combines TRBV7-2 with TRBJ2-2; 8 bases align to TRBD1. CDR3 length: 16 residues. With 1 base clipped from V and 5 bases from J, the junction kept 6 bases outside the gene matches. CDR1 and CDR2 (germline): SGHTA, FQGNSA. CDR3 region: CASSLVAGGATGELFF. The CDR3 DNA sequence: TGTGCCAGCAGCTTAGTGGCAGGGGGCGCGACCGGGGAGCTGTTTTTT.